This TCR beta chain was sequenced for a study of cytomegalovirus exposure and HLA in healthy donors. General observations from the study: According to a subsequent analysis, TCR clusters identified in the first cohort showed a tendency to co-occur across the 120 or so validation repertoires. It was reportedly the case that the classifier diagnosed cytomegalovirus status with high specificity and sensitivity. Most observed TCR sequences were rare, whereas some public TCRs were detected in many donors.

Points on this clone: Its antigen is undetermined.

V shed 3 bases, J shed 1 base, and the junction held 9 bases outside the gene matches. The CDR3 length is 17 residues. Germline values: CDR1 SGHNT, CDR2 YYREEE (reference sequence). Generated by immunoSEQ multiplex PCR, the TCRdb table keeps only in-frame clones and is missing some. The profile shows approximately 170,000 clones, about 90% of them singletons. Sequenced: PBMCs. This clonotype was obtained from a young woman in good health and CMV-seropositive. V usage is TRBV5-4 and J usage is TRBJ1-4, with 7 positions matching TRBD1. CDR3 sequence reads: CASSSSTGTETNEKLFF. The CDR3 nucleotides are TGTGCCAGCAGCTCTTCGACAGGGACGGAAACTAATGAAAAACTGTTTTTT.